These T cell receptor beta chains were read from a single sample in a study of blood T cell repertoires in COVID-19. Here immunoSEQ multiplex PCR was the method, and the copy in TCRdb shows in-frame clones only, minus some. The sample yields roughly 230,000 clones, about four fifths seen once. Sequenced sample: PBMCs or T cells enriched from blood (not recorded which). These receptors were collected from a man aged 50 to 60 who had recovered from COVID-19. The CDR3 runs from the conserved cysteine through the conserved F or W. A D gene is named only where the DNA matches it firmly. Clone size is shown for a subset of rows, as once, few, many or a class of expanded clone.

CDR3aa | j_gene | d_gene | abundance | v_gene
CASSLWFGESNEKLFF | TRBJ1-4 | . | . | TRBV3-1/TRBV3-2
CASSPGTSGRLNTGELFF | TRBJ2-2 | TRBD2 | once | TRBV3-1/TRBV3-2
CASSWTKNNEKLFF | TRBJ1-4 | . | . | TRBV7-2
CASSQGRGNSPLHF | TRBJ1-6 | . | . | TRBV3-1/TRBV3-2
CASKERTVGRDTQYF | TRBJ2-3 | . | . | TRBV11-3
CASSSTRLARGYEQYF | TRBJ2-7 | . | . | TRBV7-8
CASSSRAGFPREQYF | TRBJ2-7 | TRBD2 | . | TRBV6-2/TRBV6-3
CASTWTGNQPQHF | TRBJ1-5 | TRBD1 | . | TRBV7-2
CASSFIAGNTIYF | TRBJ1-3 | . | few | TRBV12-3/TRBV12-4
CASSYSRQVHSPLHF | TRBJ1-6 | . | . | TRBV6-5
CATRDRLNYGYTF | TRBJ1-2 | TRBD1 | few | TRBV10-3
CASRQGNYEQYF | TRBJ2-7 | TRBD1 | . | TRBV5-1
CASTRETTGADTQYF | TRBJ2-3 | TRBD1 | . | TRBV19
CAINSGQGTVLETQYF | TRBJ2-5 | TRBD1 | . | TRBV10-3
CASSRGQGNAGELFF | TRBJ2-2 | . | . | TRBV5-1
CASSLRGLAVSYNEQFF | TRBJ2-1 | TRBD2 | once | TRBV5-1
CASSLRGPNEKLFF | TRBJ1-4 | TRBD1 | . | TRBV5-4